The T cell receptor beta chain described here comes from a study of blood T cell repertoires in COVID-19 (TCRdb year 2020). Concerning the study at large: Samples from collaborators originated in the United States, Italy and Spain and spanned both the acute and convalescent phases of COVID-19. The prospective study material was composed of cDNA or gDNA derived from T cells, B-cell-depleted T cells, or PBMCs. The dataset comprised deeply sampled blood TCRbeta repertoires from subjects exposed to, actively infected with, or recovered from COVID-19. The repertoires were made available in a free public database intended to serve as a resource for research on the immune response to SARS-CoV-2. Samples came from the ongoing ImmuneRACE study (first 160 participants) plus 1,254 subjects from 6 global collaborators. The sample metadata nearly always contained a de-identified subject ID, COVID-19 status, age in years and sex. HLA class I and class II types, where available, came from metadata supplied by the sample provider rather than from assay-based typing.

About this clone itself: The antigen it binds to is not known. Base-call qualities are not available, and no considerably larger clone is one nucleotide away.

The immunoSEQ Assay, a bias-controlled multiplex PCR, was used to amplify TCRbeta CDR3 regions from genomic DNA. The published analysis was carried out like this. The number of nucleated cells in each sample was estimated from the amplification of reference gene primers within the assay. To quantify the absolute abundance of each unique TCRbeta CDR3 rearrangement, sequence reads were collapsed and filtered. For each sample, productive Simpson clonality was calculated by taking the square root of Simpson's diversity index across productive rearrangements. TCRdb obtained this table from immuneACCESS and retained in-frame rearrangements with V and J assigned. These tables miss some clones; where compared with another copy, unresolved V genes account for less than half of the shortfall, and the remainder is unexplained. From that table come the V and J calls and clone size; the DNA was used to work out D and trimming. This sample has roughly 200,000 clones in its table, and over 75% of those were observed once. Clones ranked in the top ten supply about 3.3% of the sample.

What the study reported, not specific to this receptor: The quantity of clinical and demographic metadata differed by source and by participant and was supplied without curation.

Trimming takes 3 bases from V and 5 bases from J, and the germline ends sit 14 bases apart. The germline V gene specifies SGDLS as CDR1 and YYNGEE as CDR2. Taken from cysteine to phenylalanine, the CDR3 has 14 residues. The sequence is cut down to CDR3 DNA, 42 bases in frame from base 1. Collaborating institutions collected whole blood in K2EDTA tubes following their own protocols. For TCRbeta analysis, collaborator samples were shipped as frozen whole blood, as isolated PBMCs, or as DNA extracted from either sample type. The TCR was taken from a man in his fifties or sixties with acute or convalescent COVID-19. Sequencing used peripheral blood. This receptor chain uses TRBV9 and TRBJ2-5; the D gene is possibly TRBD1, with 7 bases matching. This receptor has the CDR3 CASSGTGAGETQYF. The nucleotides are TGTGCCAGCAGCGGGACAGGCGCGGGGGAGACCCAGTACTTC.